This T cell receptor beta chain was identified in a study of T cell responses to AZD1222 COVID-19 vaccine. General observations from the study: Clonal diversity was possibly underestimated, and white British individuals and females predominated among donors. Spike-spanning, vaccine-associated CD4 TCRs were dominant at 160-218 and 743-854. Baseline serology detected seropositivity in only 6 or 7 AZD1222 recipients.

The CDR3 contains 15 residues. Germline V CDR1 and CDR2: SGHDT, YYEEEE. J lost 8 bases, V lost 0 bases, and 8 bases had no gene match. Note on this clone: Its target is not known.

Libraries were prepared by immunoSEQ multiplex PCR; TCRdb keeps only in-frame clonotypes and omits some of them. This sample has about 67,000 clones, with 80% to 90% found just once. The input for sequencing was peripheral blood, taken 28 days after the second AZD1222 dose. This receptor was taken from an adult who received the AZD1222 COVID-19 vaccine. V is TRBV5-6 and J is TRBJ2-1; 7 nucleotides agree with TRBD1. CDR3 coding DNA: TGTGCCAGCAGCTTGGACCAGACAGGGATGGATGAGCAGTTCTTC. It specifies CASSLDQTGMDEQFF. The whole variable domain, filled in from reference TRBV5-6 and TRBJ2-1, reads DAGVTQSPTHLIKTRGQQVTLRCSPKSGHDTVSWYQQALGQGPQFIFQYYEEEERQRGNFPDRFSGHQFPNYSSELNVNALLLGDSALYLCASSLDQTGMDEQFFGPGTRLTVL.